This TCR beta chain was retrieved from a study of cytomegalovirus exposure and HLA in healthy donors. The study ran its PCR with 60 Vbeta and 13 Jbeta primers. TCRdb's copy holds only in-frame clones and misses some; the assay was immunoSEQ multiplex PCR. The sample holds nearly 110,000 clones, around 73% seen once. The CDR3 runs to 13 residues. V was trimmed by 8 bases and J by 1 base, leaving 11 bases between them. Germline assignment: CDR1 LNHDA and CDR2 SQIVND (reference sequence). This sequence originates from a man aged 25 to 45 in good health and CMV-seronegative. The chain recombines TRBV19 with TRBJ2-5, with a weak D call TRBD1 (6 bases). Sequencing input: PBMCs. The CDR3 sequence is CASATGAQETQYF. The CDR3 nucleotides are TGTGCCAGTGCGACAGGCGCCCAAGAGACCCAGTACTTC.